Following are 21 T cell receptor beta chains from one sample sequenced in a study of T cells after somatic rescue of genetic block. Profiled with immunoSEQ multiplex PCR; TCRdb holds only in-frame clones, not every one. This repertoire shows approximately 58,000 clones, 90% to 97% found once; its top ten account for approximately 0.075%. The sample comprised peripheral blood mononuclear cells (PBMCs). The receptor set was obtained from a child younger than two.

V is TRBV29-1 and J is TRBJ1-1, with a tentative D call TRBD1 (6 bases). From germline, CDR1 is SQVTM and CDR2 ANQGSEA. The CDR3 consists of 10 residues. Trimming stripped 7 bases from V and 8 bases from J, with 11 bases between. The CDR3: CSARDREAFF. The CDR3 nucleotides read TGCAGCGCGCGAGACAGGGAAGCTTTCTTT.

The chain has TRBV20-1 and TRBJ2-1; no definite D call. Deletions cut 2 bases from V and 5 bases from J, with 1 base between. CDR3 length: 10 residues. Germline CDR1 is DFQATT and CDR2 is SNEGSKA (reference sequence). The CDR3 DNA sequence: TGCAGTGCTAGAAACAATGAGCAGTTCTTC. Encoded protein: CSARNNEQFF.

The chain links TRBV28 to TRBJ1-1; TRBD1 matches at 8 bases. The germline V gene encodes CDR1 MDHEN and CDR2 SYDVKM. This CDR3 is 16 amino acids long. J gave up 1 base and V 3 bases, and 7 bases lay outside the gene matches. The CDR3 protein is CASSFHLQGANTEAFF. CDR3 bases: TGTGCCAGCAGTTTTCATCTGCAGGGGGCGAACACTGAAGCTTTCTTT.

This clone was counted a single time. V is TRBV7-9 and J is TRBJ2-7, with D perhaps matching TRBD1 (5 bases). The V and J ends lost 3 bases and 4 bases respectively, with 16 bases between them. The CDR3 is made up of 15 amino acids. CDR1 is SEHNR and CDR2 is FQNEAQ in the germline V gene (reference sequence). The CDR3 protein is CASSLGRAIFYEQYF. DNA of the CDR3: TGTGCCAGCAGCTTGGGCAGGGCAATCTTTTACGAGCAGTACTTC.

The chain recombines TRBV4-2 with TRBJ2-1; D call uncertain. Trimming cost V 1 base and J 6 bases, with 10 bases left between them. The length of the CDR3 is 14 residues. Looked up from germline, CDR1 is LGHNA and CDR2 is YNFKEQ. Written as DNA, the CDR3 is TGTGCCAGCAGCCAAGTCCCGGTTATCAATGAGCAGTTCTTC. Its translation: CASSQVPVINEQFF.

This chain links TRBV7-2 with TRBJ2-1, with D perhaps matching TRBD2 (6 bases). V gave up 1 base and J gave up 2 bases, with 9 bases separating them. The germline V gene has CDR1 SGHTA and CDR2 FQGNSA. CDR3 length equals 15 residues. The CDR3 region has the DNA TGTGCCAGCAGCTTAGGTACTAGCCCCTACAATGAGCAGTTCTTC. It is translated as CASSLGTSPYNEQFF. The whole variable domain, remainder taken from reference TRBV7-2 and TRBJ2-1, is GAGVSQSPSNKVTEKGKDVELRCDPISGHTALYWYRQSLGQGLEFLIYFQGNSAPDKSGLPSDRFSAERTGGSVSTLTIQRTQQEDSAVYLCASSLGTSPYNEQFFGPGTRLTVL.

CDR3 protein: CASSLKGTNYGYTF. Here the CDR3 DNA reads TGTGCCAGCAGCTTGAAGGGCACTAACTATGGCTACACCTTC. V and J are TRBV5-7 and TRBJ1-2, with D uncertain. TRBV5-7 is classed as an ORF, of uncertain function. This CDR3 contains 14 residues. Trimming pared 1 base from V and 0 bases from J, leaving 7 bases between.

CDR3 DNA sequence: TGTGCCAGCAGTACCTACAGGGGGGTAGGAGGAAACACCATATATTTT. Amino acid sequence: CASSTYRGVGGNTIYF. The rearrangement links TRBV28 to TRBJ1-3; 8 bases are a match to TRBD1. There are 16 residues in the CDR3. J lost 4 bases, V lost 5 bases, and 10 bases had no gene match. The germline V gene encodes CDR1 MDHEN and CDR2 SYDVKM.

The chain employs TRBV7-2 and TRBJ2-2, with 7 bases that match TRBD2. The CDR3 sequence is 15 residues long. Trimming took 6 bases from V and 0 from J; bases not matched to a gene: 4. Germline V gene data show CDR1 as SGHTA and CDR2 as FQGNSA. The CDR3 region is CASRYLAANTGELFF. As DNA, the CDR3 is TGTGCCAGCAGATACCTAGCGGCGAACACCGGGGAGCTGTTTTTT.

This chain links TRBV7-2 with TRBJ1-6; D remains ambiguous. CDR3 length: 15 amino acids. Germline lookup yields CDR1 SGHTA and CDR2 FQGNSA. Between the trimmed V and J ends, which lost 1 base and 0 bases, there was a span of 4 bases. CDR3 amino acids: CASSLGSSYNSPLHF. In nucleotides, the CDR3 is TGTGCCAGCAGCTTAGGGAGCTCCTATAATTCACCCCTCCACTTT. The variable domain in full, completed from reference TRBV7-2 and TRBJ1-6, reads GAGVSQSPSNKVTEKGKDVELRCDPISGHTALYWYRQSLGQGLEFLIYFQGNSAPDKSGLPSDRFSAERTGGSVSTLTIQRTQQEDSAVYLCASSLGSSYNSPLHFGNGTRLTVT.

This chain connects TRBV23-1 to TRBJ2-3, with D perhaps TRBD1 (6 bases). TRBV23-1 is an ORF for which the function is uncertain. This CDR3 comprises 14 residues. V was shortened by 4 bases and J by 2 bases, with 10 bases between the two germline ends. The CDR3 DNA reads TGCGCCAGCAGTCGCCGGGACAACACAGATACGCAGTATTTT. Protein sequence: CASSRRDNTDTQYF.

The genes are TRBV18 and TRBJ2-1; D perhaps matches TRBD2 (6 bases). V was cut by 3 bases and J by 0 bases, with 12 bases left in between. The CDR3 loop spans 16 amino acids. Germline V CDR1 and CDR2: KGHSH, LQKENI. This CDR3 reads CASSPGTFSSYNEQFF. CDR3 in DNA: TGTGCCAGCTCACCCGGGACTTTCAGCTCCTACAATGAGCAGTTCTTC.

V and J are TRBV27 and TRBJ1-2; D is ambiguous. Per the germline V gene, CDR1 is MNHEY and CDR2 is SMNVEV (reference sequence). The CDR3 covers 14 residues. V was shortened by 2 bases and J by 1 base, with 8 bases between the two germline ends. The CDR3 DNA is TGTGCCAGCAGTTTAGGACGAAATAACTATGGCTACACCTTC. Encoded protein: CASSLGRNNYGYTF.

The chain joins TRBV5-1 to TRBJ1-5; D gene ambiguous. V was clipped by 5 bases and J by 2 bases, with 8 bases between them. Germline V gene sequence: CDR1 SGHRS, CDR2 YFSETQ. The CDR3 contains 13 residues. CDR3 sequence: CASSYHGNQPQHF. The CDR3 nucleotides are TGCGCCAGCAGTTACCACGGCAATCAGCCCCAGCATTTT. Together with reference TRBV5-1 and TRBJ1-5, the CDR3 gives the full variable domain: KAGVTQTPRYLIKTRGQQVTLSCSPISGHRSVSWYQQTPGQGLQFLFEYFSETQRNKGNFPGRFSGRQFSNSRSEMNVSTLELGDSALYLCASSYHGNQPQHFGDGTRLSIL.

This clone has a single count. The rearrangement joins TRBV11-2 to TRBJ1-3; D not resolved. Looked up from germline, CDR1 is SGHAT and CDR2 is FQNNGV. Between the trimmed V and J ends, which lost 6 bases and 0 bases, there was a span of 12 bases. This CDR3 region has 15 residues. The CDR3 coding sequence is TGTGCCAGCAGGAGGACGCTGAGCTCTGGAAACACCATATATTTT. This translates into CASRRTLSSGNTIYF.

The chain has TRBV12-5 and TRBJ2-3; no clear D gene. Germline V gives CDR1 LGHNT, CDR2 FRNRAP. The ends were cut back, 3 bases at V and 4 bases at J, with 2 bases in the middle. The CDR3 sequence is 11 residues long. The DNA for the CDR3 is TGTGCTAGTGGTTTTCCAGATACGCAGTATTTT. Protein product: CASGFPDTQYF. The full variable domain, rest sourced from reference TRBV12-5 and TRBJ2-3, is DARVTQTPRHKVTEMGQEVTMRCQPILGHNTVFWYRQTMMQGLELLAYFRNRAPLDDSGMPKDRFSAEMPDATLATLKIQPSEPRDSAVYFCASGFPDTQYFGPGTRLTVL.

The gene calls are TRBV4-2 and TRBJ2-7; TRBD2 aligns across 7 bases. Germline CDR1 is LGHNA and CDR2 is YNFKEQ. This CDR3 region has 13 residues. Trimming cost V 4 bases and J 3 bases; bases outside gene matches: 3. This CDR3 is CASSPRTSYEQYF. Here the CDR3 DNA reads TGTGCCAGCAGCCCTCGGACTAGCTACGAGCAGTACTTC.

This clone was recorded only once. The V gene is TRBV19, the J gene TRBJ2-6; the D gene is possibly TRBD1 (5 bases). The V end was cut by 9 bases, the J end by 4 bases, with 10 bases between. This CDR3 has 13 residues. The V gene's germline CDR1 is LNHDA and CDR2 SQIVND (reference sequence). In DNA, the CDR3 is TGTGCCAGGCGGACAATAGGGGCCAACGTCCTGACTTTC. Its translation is CARRTIGANVLTF.

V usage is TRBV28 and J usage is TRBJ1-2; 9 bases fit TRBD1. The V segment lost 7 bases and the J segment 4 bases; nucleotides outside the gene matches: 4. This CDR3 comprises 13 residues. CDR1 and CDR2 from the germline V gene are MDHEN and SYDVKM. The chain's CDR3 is CASTETGGYGYTF. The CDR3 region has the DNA TGTGCCAGCACCGAGACAGGGGGCTATGGCTACACCTTC.

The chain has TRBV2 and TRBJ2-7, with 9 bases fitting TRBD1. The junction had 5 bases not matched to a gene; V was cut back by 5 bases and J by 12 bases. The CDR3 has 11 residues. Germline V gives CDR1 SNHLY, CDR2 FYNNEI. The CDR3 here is CASSPDRGGYF. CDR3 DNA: TGTGCCAGCAGTCCGGACAGGGGAGGGTACTTC.

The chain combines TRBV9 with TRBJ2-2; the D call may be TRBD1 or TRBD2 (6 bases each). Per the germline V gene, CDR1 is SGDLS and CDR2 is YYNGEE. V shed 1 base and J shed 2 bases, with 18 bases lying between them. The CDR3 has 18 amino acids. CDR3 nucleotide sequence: TGTGCCAGCAGCGTATCCCCGGGGGCCGTTACTAACACCGGGGAGCTGTTTTTT. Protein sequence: CASSVSPGAVTNTGELFF.